These 26 T cell receptor beta chains were all obtained from the same sample, sequenced in a study of T cell responses to AZD1222 COVID-19 vaccine. TCRdb's copy holds only in-frame clones and misses some; the assay was immunoSEQ multiplex PCR. The table shows about 140,000 clones, with over 90% occurring only once. The sequencing used peripheral blood, collected 28 days after the second AZD1222 dose. These receptors were taken from an adult who received the AZD1222 COVID-19 vaccine.

The chain employs TRBV2 and TRBJ2-3; 8 nucleotides match TRBD1. The CDR3 covers 12 residues. Germline CDR1 and CDR2: SNHLY and FYNNEI. V shed 6 bases, J shed 7 bases, and the junction held 3 bases outside the gene matches. CDR3 amino acids: CASSGQGHTQYF. CDR3 in DNA: TGTGCCAGCAGCGGACAGGGCCATACGCAGTATTTT.

The chain combines TRBV28 with TRBJ2-1, with a weak D call TRBD2 (6 bases). Trimming stripped 4 bases from V and 7 bases from J, with 11 bases between. Per germline, CDR1 MDHEN and CDR2 SYDVKM. The CDR3 length is 13 residues. The CDR3 nucleotides read TGTGCCAGCAGTTGGACGGAGGGGAATGAGCAGTTCTTC. Encoded protein: CASSWTEGNEQFF.

The chain links TRBV6-5 to TRBJ1-3; 9 positions agree with TRBD1. Germline assignment: CDR1 MNHEY and CDR2 SVGAGI. J lost 4 bases, V lost 4 bases, and 8 bases had no gene match. This CDR3 has 16 amino acids. The DNA for the CDR3 is TGTGCCAGCAGTTTCCGGACAGGGGAGGCCGGAAACACCATATATTTT. It encodes CASSFRTGEAGNTIYF.

This rearrangement joins TRBV30 to TRBJ1-4; 9 bases line up with TRBD1. V lost 4 bases and J lost 4; bases outside the gene matches: 4. The germline gives CDR1 GTSNPN, CDR2 SVGIG (reference sequence). The CDR3 is 14 amino acids. CDR3 coding DNA: TGTGCCTGGACCCTGGGACAGGGTAATGAAAAACTGTTTTTT. Protein sequence: CAWTLGQGNEKLFF.

V and J are TRBV6-5 and TRBJ1-5, with 11 bases that match TRBD1. Germline assignment: CDR1 MNHEY and CDR2 SVGAGI. Losses at the gene ends were 5 bases for V and 5 bases for J; bases not matched to a gene: 2. The CDR3 is made up of 14 amino acids. The DNA for the CDR3 is TGTGCCAGCAGTATGGGACAGGGGGATCAGCCCCAGCATTTT. Translating it yields CASSMGQGDQPQHF.

The chain recombines TRBV7-9 with TRBJ1-1, with 7 bases fitting TRBD1. Germline V gene sequence: CDR1 SEHNR, CDR2 FQNEAQ (reference sequence). Trimming cost V 2 bases and J 6 bases; bases outside gene matches: 3. The length of the CDR3 is 13 residues. The CDR3 protein is CASSLTGTAEAFF. The CDR3 DNA reads TGTGCCAGCAGCTTAACCGGGACAGCTGAAGCTTTCTTT.

The rearrangement joins TRBV28 to TRBJ1-2; the match to TRBD1 covers 7 bases. Unmatched junction bases numbered 4, after V lost 5 bases and J lost 4 bases. CDR1 is MDHEN, CDR2 SYDVKM, per germline. This CDR3 contains 13 residues. The CDR3 is CASSGGTVYGYTF. CDR3 nucleotides: TGTGCCAGCAGTGGGGGGACAGTCTATGGCTACACCTTC.

The V and J genes are TRBV7-3 and TRBJ2-1, with a weak D call TRBD2 (6 bases). This CDR3 has 15 residues. Trimming removed 2 bases at V and 0 bases at J, with 8 bases between. The germline gives CDR1 SGHTA, CDR2 FQGTGA. The CDR3 loop is CASSLLGGSYNEQFF. In nucleotides, the CDR3 is TGTGCCAGCAGCTTACTGGGGGGCTCCTACAATGAGCAGTTCTTC.

The chain links TRBV28 to TRBJ1-5, with TRBD1 matching 9 bases. Germline V gene data show CDR1 as MDHEN and CDR2 as SYDVKM. This CDR3 is 15 amino acids long. V was clipped by 6 bases and J by 3 bases; unmatched bases: 6. CDR3 sequence (DNA): TGTGCCAGCAGCACCGGACAGGGGAACAATCAGCCCCAGCATTTT. Translation: CASSTGQGNNQPQHF.

The chain employs TRBV7-2 and TRBJ2-6; D may correspond to TRBD1 or TRBD2 (5 bases each). With 5 bases removed from V and 3 bases from J, the gap between germline ends came to 17 bases. The CDR3 has 17 amino acids. CDR1 is SGHTA, CDR2 FQGNSA, per germline. The CDR3 region is CASSGPGRQVGANVLTF. The CDR3 DNA reads TGTGCCAGCAGCGGTCCGGGACGCCAAGTTGGGGCCAACGTCCTGACTTTC. Based on the CDR3 plus reference TRBV7-2 and TRBJ2-6, the full variable domain is GAGVSQSPSNKVTEKGKDVELRCDPISGHTALYWYRQSLGQGLEFLIYFQGNSAPDKSGLPSDRFSAERTGGSVSTLTIQRTQQEDSAVYLCASSGPGRQVGANVLTFGAGSRLTVL.

This chain connects TRBV28 to TRBJ1-5; 11 bases are shared with TRBD1. V was pared by 6 bases and J by 4 bases, with 5 bases of the junction left unmatched. The germline V gene has CDR1 MDHEN and CDR2 SYDVKM. The CDR3 has 15 amino acids. The CDR3 DNA reads as TGTGCCAGCAGCCATGGGACAGGGGGGAATCAGCCCCAGCATTTT. As protein: CASSHGTGGNQPQHF.

The genes are TRBV15 and TRBJ1-1; possible D gene TRBD1, 6 bases. This CDR3 is 15 amino acids long. Germline V gene sequence: CDR1 LNHNV, CDR2 YYDKDF (reference sequence). V was trimmed by 3 bases and J by 4 bases, leaving 15 bases between them. The CDR3 spells CATSRIRGGGTEAFF. CDR3 nucleotide sequence: TGTGCCACCAGCAGGATCAGGGGAGGTGGCACTGAAGCTTTCTTT.

This chain joins TRBV5-1 and TRBJ2-3, with D uncertain. V was pared by 1 base and J by 4 bases, with 4 bases between. Germline V gene data show CDR1 as SGHRS and CDR2 as YFSETQ. The CDR3 extends over 12 amino acids. CDR3 region: CASSLRPDTQYF. CDR3 bases: TGCGCCAGCAGCTTGCGTCCAGATACGCAGTATTTT.

V and J are TRBV5-1 and TRBJ1-1; 7 nucleotides match TRBD1. The V gene's germline CDR1 is SGHRS and CDR2 YFSETQ. This CDR3 region has 17 residues. Trimming at V came to 0 bases and at J to 3 bases, leaving 11 bases not matched to a gene. CDR3 DNA: TGCGCCAGCAGCTTGGGTCTAGGGGACAGAGAGGACACTGAAGCTTTCTTT. This encodes CASSLGLGDREDTEAFF.

The gene calls are TRBV7-9 and TRBJ2-3, with 12 bases lining up with TRBD2. CDR1 and CDR2 from the germline V gene are SEHNR and FQNEAQ (reference sequence). Trimming cost V 3 bases and J 0 bases; bases outside gene matches: 4. The CDR3 is 17 amino acids. CDR3 sequence (DNA): TGTGCCAGCAGCTTGCGACTAGCGGGAGCTAGCACAGATACGCAGTATTTT. Encoded protein: CASSLRLAGASTDTQYF.

The chain has TRBV29-1 and TRBJ1-2; D ambiguous. The germline V and J ends were trimmed by 1 base and 4 bases, with 13 bases remaining between them. There are 14 residues in the CDR3. CDR1 is SQVTM and CDR2 is ANQGSEA in the germline V gene. CDR3 amino acids: CSVEGPLGGYGYTF. The CDR3 DNA reads as TGCAGCGTTGAAGGGCCACTGGGAGGCTATGGCTACACCTTC.

The chain recombines TRBV5-1 with TRBJ1-1; D possibly corresponds to TRBD1 (5 bases). The CDR3 extends over 14 amino acids. Deletions cut 3 bases from V and 0 bases from J, with 9 bases between. Germline CDR1 and CDR2: SGHRS and YFSETQ. DNA of the CDR3: TGCGCCAGCAGCTCGGACAACATGAACACTGAAGCTTTCTTT. It translates to CASSSDNMNTEAFF.

The chain uses TRBV9 and TRBJ2-1; a weak D match, TRBD2 (7 bases). Germline CDR1 and CDR2: SGDLS and YYNGEE. CDR3 size: 15 residues. V lost 0 bases, J lost 8 bases, and 15 bases lay in between. CDR3 nucleotides: TGTGCCAGCAGCGTAGAGGGGGAGGGCCTCGATGAGCAGTTCTTC. Protein product: CASSVEGEGLDEQFF.

The chain couples TRBV6-4 to TRBJ1-3; D not certain. The CDR3 is made up of 16 amino acids. Trimming cost V 7 bases and J 0 bases, with 16 bases left between them. Looked up from germline, CDR1 is MRHNA and CDR2 is SNTAGT. Written as DNA, the CDR3 is TGTGCCAGCACCCCCGGAACAGCTTACTCTGGAAACACCATATATTTT. Protein product: CASTPGTAYSGNTIYF.

The V call is TRBV4-1, the J call TRBJ1-5; D is ambiguous. The CDR3 consists of 16 residues. The germline CDR1 and CDR2 sequences are MGHRA and YSYEKL. The V gene lost 1 base and the J gene lost 0 bases, with 10 bases spanning the gap. The CDR3 spells CASSQVLQNSNQPQHF. The CDR3 coding sequence is TGCGCCAGCAGCCAAGTCTTGCAGAATAGCAATCAGCCCCAGCATTTT.

The V call is TRBV13, the J call TRBJ2-1; TRBD2 matches 9 bases. The J segment lost 3 bases and the V segment lost 0 bases, leaving 9 bases of the junction unmatched. Germline V gene lookup returns CDR1 PRHDT and CDR2 FYEKMQ (reference sequence). The length of the CDR3 is 18 residues. CDR3 DNA: TGTGCCAGCAGCTTAGGACCCCATAGCGGGAGAATCTACAATGAGCAGTTCTTC. It yields the protein CASSLGPHSGRIYNEQFF.

The DNA of the CDR3 is TGTGCCAGCAGCCGTCGGGGCGCGGGGGAACAAGAGACCCAGTACTTC. This gives the protein CASSRRGAGEQETQYF. This chain connects TRBV27 to TRBJ2-5, with TRBD2 matching over 7 bases. The CDR3 has 16 residues. Germline CDR1 reads MNHEY; CDR2 reads SMNVEV (reference sequence). J was trimmed by 2 bases and V by 6 bases; bases with no gene match: 12.

This rearrangement joins TRBV3-1 (or the pseudogene TRBV3-2) to TRBJ1-2, with no clear D. The CDR3 runs 14 residues. Germline V gene data show CDR1 as LGHDT and CDR2 as YNNKEL (reference sequence). The ends were cut back, 0 bases at V and 8 bases at J, with 13 bases in the middle. The CDR3: CASSQDSAGRGYTF. For the CDR3, the DNA is TGTGCCAGCAGCCAAGATTCGGCCGGACGGGGCTACACCTTC.

The rearrangement links TRBV6-2 or TRBV6-3 to TRBJ1-4; possible D gene TRBD1, 5 bases. The CDR3 totals 14 residues. Germline CDR1 is MNHEY and CDR2 is SVGEGT. V dropped 6 bases and J dropped 8 bases, with 16 bases sitting between them. CDR3 DNA: TGTGCCAGCAGCCCAGGACATCTACGAGAAAAACTGTTTTTT. Protein: CASSPGHLREKLFF.

The chain couples TRBV28 to TRBJ2-7, with 16 bases lining up with TRBD2. Germline V CDR1 and CDR2: MDHEN, SYDVKM. CDR3 length: 16 amino acids. V dropped 5 bases and J dropped 7; count of bases not matched to a gene: 8. This CDR3 is CASSGMGLAGGLEQYF. Here the CDR3 DNA reads TGTGCCAGCAGTGGCATGGGACTAGCGGGGGGGCTGGAGCAGTACTTC.

The rearrangement links TRBV11-3 to TRBJ1-1; the D gene is possibly TRBD1 (5 bases). Trimming stripped 0 bases from V and 8 bases from J, with 10 bases between. Germline loops: CDR1 SGHNT, CDR2 YENEEA. There are 13 residues in the CDR3. This CDR3 is CASSLEGRTEAFF. The CDR3 DNA reads as TGTGCCAGCAGCTTAGAGGGGCGGACGGAAGCTTTCTTT.